This is a list of T cell receptor beta chains from one sample in a study of blood T cell repertoires in COVID-19. This table comes from immunoSEQ multiplex PCR, and its TCRdb copy is limited to in-frame clones, with some not included. The sample lists 200,000 to 300,000 clones; over 80% were seen once. Material for sequencing was PBMCs or T cells enriched from blood (not recorded which). The receptors derive from a woman aged 25 to 39 with acute COVID-19. Each CDR3 is given with its conserved first and last residue. The order of the fields is J gene, V gene, clone size, D gene, CDR3 DNA, CDR3 protein. The D gene is left open where the match is weak. Only part of the rows carry a size: once, few, many, or a class if the clone is expanded.

>TRBJ1-1|TRBV6-5|-|TRBD1
TGTGCCAGCAGTTATCTTTTGGGACAGGGCACTGAAGCTTTCTTT
CASSYLLGQGTEAFF
>TRBJ1-2|TRBV13|-|TRBD1
TGTGCCAGCAGCTCGGGACAGGGAGAGTATGGCTACACCTTC
CASSSGQGEYGYTF
>TRBJ1-1|TRBV27|-|-
TGTGCCAGCAGTTTTGGGCCCGGCACTGAAGCTTTCTTT
CASSFGPGTEAFF
>TRBJ1-4|TRBV11-2|-|TRBD1
TGTGCCAGCAGCTTAATTGCAGGGGGCGGTGAAAAACTGTTTTTT
CASSLIAGGGEKLFF
>TRBJ1-2|TRBV6-5|-|-
TGTGCCAGCAGTTACTCACATCAGACAGGCCTCTATGGCTACACCTTC
CASSYSHQTGLYGYTF
>TRBJ1-2|TRBV25-1|few|-
TGTGCCAGCAGTGAATCTCAGGGGATGAGGTATCCCACCTTC
CASSESQGMRYPTF
>TRBJ1-2|TRBV5-1|-|TRBD1
TGCGCCAGCAGCTCCCCAGGGGGTCCTCCTGGCTACACCTTC
CASSSPGGPPGYTF
>TRBJ2-2|TRBV6-1|-|-
TGTGCCAGCAGTGAGCGCGTGGGCCAGAACACCGGGGAGCTGTTTTTT
CASSERVGQNTGELFF
>TRBJ1-5|TRBV7-2|-|TRBD1
TGTGCCAGCAGCTTGATACAGGGGTATCAGCCCCAGCATTTT
CASSLIQGYQPQHF
>TRBJ2-5|TRBV6-5|-|-
TGTGCCAGCACCGACCTTACAGGGCAAGAGACCCAGTACTTC
CASTDLTGQETQYF
>TRBJ2-5|TRBV9|-|-
TGTGCCAGCAGCGGAAACGGTCGGGTCTGGGAGACCCAGTACTTC
CASSGNGRVWETQYF
>TRBJ1-4|TRBV3-1/TRBV3-2|-|TRBD1
TGTGCCAGCAGCCAAGCTTATTCAGGGGGAGTGGACCATCGGGGAGAAAAACTGTTTTTT
CASSQAYSGGVDHRGEKLFF
>TRBJ2-2|TRBV4-1|few|TRBD1
TGCGCCAGCAGCCAAGTCCCTTCCGGGACAGGGGTAACCGGGGAGCTGTTTTTT
CASSQVPSGTGVTGELFF
>TRBJ1-2|TRBV10-2|-|TRBD1
TGCGCCAGCAGTGAGTCGGGACAGGGACCCCTTAACTATGGCTACACCTTC
CASSESGQGPLNYGYTF
>TRBJ2-5|TRBV3-1/TRBV3-2|many|TRBD2
TGTGCCAGCAGCCAAGGTGGGAGCGGGGTTGGGACCCAGTACTTC
CASSQGGSGVGTQYF
>TRBJ2-7|TRBV6-5|-|-
TGTGCCAGCAGTTACTCGGGGGAGGATTACGAGCAGTACTTC
CASSYSGEDYEQYF
>TRBJ2-2|TRBV13|-|TRBD1
TGTGCCAGTAAAGTAAACAGGGGCGTAACCGGGGAGCTGTTTTTT
CASKVNRGVTGELFF
>TRBJ2-1|TRBV19|-|-
TGTGCCAGTAGTAACTGGGGGGACGATTACAATGAGCAGTTCTTC
CASSNWGDDYNEQFF
>TRBJ2-2|TRBV14|-|TRBD2
TGTGCCAGCAGCCAAGGAACAGTAGCGGGGGTGGACACCGGGGAGCTGTTTTTT
CASSQGTVAGVDTGELFF
>TRBJ1-1|TRBV19|-|TRBD1
TGTGCCAGTAGTCCCTACCGGGACAGGGGCTGGAACACTGAAGCTTTCTTT
CASSPYRDRGWNTEAFF
>TRBJ1-2|TRBV27|-|TRBD1
TGTGCCACCAGCAGGGGGCATGGCTACACCTTC
CATSRGHGYTF
>TRBJ2-1|TRBV10-1|-|TRBD1
TGCGCCAGCAGTGAGAGAACAGGGGTGGACTACAATGAGCAGTTCTTC
CASSERTGVDYNEQFF
>TRBJ2-1|TRBV20-1|-|-
TGCAGTGCTAGTAACGCAGGGGACGGCAATGAGCAGTTCTTC
CSASNAGDGNEQFF
>TRBJ2-1|TRBV3-1/TRBV3-2|-|-
TGTGCCAGCAGCCATAGGGGCCACAATGAGCAGTTCTTC
CASSHRGHNEQFF